A single sample is the source of the 3 T cell receptor beta chains below, sequenced in a study of blood T cell repertoires in COVID-19. TCRdb keeps only in-frame clones here, not all; method: immunoSEQ multiplex PCR. The sample holds about 130,000 clones, 83% seen once. Sample: PBMCs or T cells enriched from blood (not recorded which). The receptors were gathered from a man younger than 40 who had recovered from COVID-19.

The chain joins TRBV2 to TRBJ1-4, with TRBD1 as a possible D gene (5 bases). The CDR3 sequence is 13 residues long. Looked up from germline, CDR1 is SNHLY and CDR2 is FYNNEI. The ends were cut back, 9 bases at V and 7 bases at J, with 15 bases in the middle. The CDR3 region is CASSGTLSEKLFF. The CDR3 nucleotides are TGTGCCAGTAGCGGGACGCTAAGTGAAAAACTGTTTTTT. Using reference TRBV2 and TRBJ1-4 for the parts outside the CDR3, the full variable domain is EPEVTQTPSHQVTQMGQEVILRCVPISNHLYFYWYRQILGQKVEFLVSFYNNEISEKSEIFDDQFSVERPDGSNFTLKIRSTKLEDSAMYFCASSGTLSEKLFFGSGTQLSVL.

The rearrangement uses TRBV7-6 and TRBJ2-1; a weak D match, TRBD2 (6 bases). Trimming stripped 5 bases from V and 9 bases from J, with 17 bases between. CDR3 size: 14 residues. Germline CDR1 reads SGHVS; CDR2 reads FNYEAQ. The CDR3 here is CASSPAPGATEQFF. The CDR3 nucleotides read TGTGCCAGCAGCCCAGCCCCGGGAGCCACTGAGCAGTTCTTC. The full variable domain, completed using reference TRBV7-6 and TRBJ2-1, is GAGVSQSPRYKVTKRGQDVALRCDPISGHVSLYWYRQALGQGPEFLTYFNYEAQQDKSGLPNDRFSAERPEGSISTLTIQRTEQRDSAMYRCASSPAPGATEQFFGPGTRLTVL.

This clone was observed once. The rearrangement uses TRBV27 and TRBJ1-1; TRBD1 agrees at 8 bases. The CDR3 sequence is 15 residues long. Germline assignment: CDR1 MNHEY and CDR2 SMNVEV (reference sequence). V was clipped by 3 bases and J by 4 bases; unmatched bases: 7. CDR3 bases: TGTGCCAGCAGTTTCCAGACAGGGGTGAGCACTGAAGCTTTCTTT. Translation: CASSFQTGVSTEAFF.